This is a list of T cell receptor beta chains from one sample in a study of PD-L1 blockade in urothelial cancer. Only in-frame clones appear in the TCRdb table, and some are missing; sequencing was by immunoSEQ multiplex PCR. The repertoire includes approximately 100,000 clones, over 75% of them detected once, and about 2.6% sits in the top ten. This material consisted of PBMCs, taken around atezolizumab (anti-PD-L1) treatment. All receptors come from a man aged 45 to 65 with urothelial cancer. Both conserved end residues are part of each CDR3. A D gene is named only where the DNA matches it firmly. Clone size appears in some rows only: once, few, many, or a class for an expanded clone.

cdr3_aa	cdr3_nt	j_call	clone_size	v_call	d_call
CASSSSDRGWGSEAFF	TGTGCCAGCAGTTCCTCCGACAGGGGGTGGGGGTCTGAAGCTTTCTTT	TRBJ1-1	NA	TRBV27	TRBD1
CAWSVLNRYSGNTIYF	TGTGCCTGGAGTGTACTCAATAGATACTCTGGAAACACCATATATTTT	TRBJ1-3	NA	TRBV30	NA
CAWRPGGGAQYF	TGTGCCTGGAGGCCGGGAGGGGGCGCGCAGTACTTC	TRBJ2-7	NA	TRBV30	NA
CASSVAWLGTDTQYF	TGTGCCAGCAGCGTAGCTTGGTTAGGCACAGATACGCAGTATTTT	TRBJ2-3	NA	TRBV9	NA
CALNRDSGNSPLHF	TGTGCCTTAAACCGGGACTCCGGGAATTCACCCCTCCACTTT	TRBJ1-6	NA	TRBV30	NA
CASSPGTGLFTDTQYF	TGTGCCAGCAGTCCCGGGACAGGGCTATTCACAGATACGCAGTATTTT	TRBJ2-3	NA	TRBV27	TRBD1
CASSSQGFLAFF	TGTGCCAGCAGCTCACAGGGGTTCTTAGCTTTCTTT	TRBJ1-1	NA	TRBV7-2	TRBD1
CASSLPPLLLAKNIQYF	TGTGCCAGCAGTTTGCCCCCTTTACTTCTAGCCAAAAACATTCAGTACTTC	TRBJ2-4	NA	TRBV28	NA
CASSPGLAGTYEQYF	TGTGCCAGCTCACCTGGCCTAGCGGGGACCTACGAGCAGTACTTC	TRBJ2-7	NA	TRBV18	TRBD2
CASSFRDRTFSYGYTF	TGTGCCAGCAGCTTCCGGGACAGGACTTTCAGCTATGGCTACACCTTC	TRBJ1-2	NA	TRBV5-6	TRBD1
CSVVTSGDRDFYEQYF	TGCAGCGTTGTTACTAGTGGGGACAGAGATTTCTACGAGCAGTACTTC	TRBJ2-7	NA	TRBV29-1	TRBD1
CASTETSGRETQYF	TGTGCCAGCACCGAAACTAGCGGGAGAGAGACCCAGTACTTC	TRBJ2-5	NA	TRBV28	TRBD2
CASSARTGVAYGYTF	TGTGCCAGCAGCGCCCGGACAGGGGTCGCCTATGGCTACACCTTC	TRBJ1-2	once	TRBV9	TRBD1
CASSLGLAGVFEQFF	TGTGCCAGCAGTTTGGGACTAGCGGGAGTTTTTGAGCAGTTCTTC	TRBJ2-1	NA	TRBV2	TRBD2
CAITFWELRYEQYF	TGTGCCATCACCTTCTGGGAGCTCCGCTACGAGCAGTACTTC	TRBJ2-7	few	TRBV5-5	NA
CASRLRGTSTDTQYF	TGTGCCAGCAGGCTTCGAGGGACTAGCACAGATACGCAGTATTTT	TRBJ2-3	NA	TRBV5-4	NA
CASSPIDRNYGYTF	TGTGCCAGCAGCCCAATAGACAGGAACTATGGCTACACCTTC	TRBJ1-2	NA	TRBV5-6	NA
CASSYNSGIAHEQYF	TGTGCCAGCAGTTACAATAGCGGGATTGCCCACGAGCAGTACTTC	TRBJ2-7	NA	TRBV6-5	TRBD2